What follows describes a single T cell receptor beta chain. These data come from a study of blood T cell repertoires in COVID-19. Here immunoSEQ multiplex PCR was the method, and the copy in TCRdb shows in-frame clones only, minus some. This sample has 250,000 to 350,000 clones, with around 85% found just once. Trimming stripped 5 bases from V and 5 bases from J, with 21 bases between. This CDR3 has 16 residues. Germline loops: CDR1 LNHDA, CDR2 SQIVND (reference sequence). The TCR originated in a human donor with COVID-19, enrolled during active disease. The donor label of this sample is uncertain. The sample was peripheral blood. V usage is TRBV19 and J usage is TRBJ2-5, with D possibly TRBD2 on 5 matching bases. The CDR3 coding sequence is TGTGCCAGTAGTGCGTGGTGGGAGTCGGGATCGGAGACCCAGTACTTC. Its translation is CASSAWWESGSETQYF. The entire variable domain, with the rest obtained from reference TRBV19 and TRBJ2-5, is as follows: DGGITQSPKYLFRKEGQNVTLSCEQNLNHDAMYWYRQDPGQGLRLIYYSQIVNDFQKGDIAEGYSVSREKKESFPLTVTSAQKNPTAFYLCASSAWWESGSETQYFGPGTRLLVL.